This T cell receptor (beta chain) was sequenced for a study of T cell repertoires in cytomegalovirus infection. As for the study in general: Matching HLA type and CMV infection were both indicated by public TCR beta signatures. Whole-study results and caveats: The study identified carriers of CMV plus the relevant HLA from cumulative public TCR beta family frequency. Ex vivo responses were dominated by HLA-C-restricted CMV-specific TCR beta clonotypes.

TCRdb re-derived calls from the reads in MiXCR, one entry per CDR3 protein. Of fewer than 950,000 distinct CDR3 sequences listed, about 31% are singletons. On this clonotype itself: Its antigen is not known.

This CDR3 has 16 residues. Trimming shortened V by 6 bases and J by 3 bases, and 20 bases separated the two germline ends. From germline, CDR1 is MNHEY and CDR2 SVGEGT. This chain connects TRBV6-2 or TRBV6-3 to TRBJ1-1, with a tentative D call TRBD1 (6 bases). The sequencing here drew on cultured CD8+ T cells from PBMCs, taken from culture after CMV antigen stimulation. The clonotype comes from a human donor in good health (CMV status not recorded). Some clones in this sample may be carry-over from other donors' samples. The CDR3 nucleotides read TGTGCCAGCAGCCTCCTTGGACAGTCTCCGTACACTGAAGCTTTCTTT. Amino acids: CASSLLGQSPYTEAFF.